This T cell receptor beta chain was documented in a study of shared clonotypes between healthy human individuals. Study-wide results and caveats: It was observed that approximately 5% of naive CD4 clonotypes were shared across several donors.

The method was immunoSEQ multiplex PCR; TCRdb's version includes in-frame clones alone and lacks a portion of them. The table shows about 1.1 million clones, with around 77% occurring only once. Unmatched junction bases numbered 2, after V lost 2 bases and J lost 1 base. Per the germline V gene, CDR1 is GTSNPN and CDR2 is SVGIG (reference sequence). The CDR3 totals 13 residues. The count of this clone is one. Its antigen is not known. Sequencing was done on a sample of memory CD4+ T cells from PBMCs. Subset here: CD45RA-negative fraction. The clonotype comes from a man aged 18 to 30 in good health. Some clones in this sample may be carry-over from other donors' samples. The chain has TRBV30 and TRBJ2-7; TRBD1 aligns across 7 bases. Here the CDR3 DNA reads TGTGCCTGGAGTAAGGGACAGTCCTACGAGCAGTACTTC. Translation gives CAWSKGQSYEQYF.